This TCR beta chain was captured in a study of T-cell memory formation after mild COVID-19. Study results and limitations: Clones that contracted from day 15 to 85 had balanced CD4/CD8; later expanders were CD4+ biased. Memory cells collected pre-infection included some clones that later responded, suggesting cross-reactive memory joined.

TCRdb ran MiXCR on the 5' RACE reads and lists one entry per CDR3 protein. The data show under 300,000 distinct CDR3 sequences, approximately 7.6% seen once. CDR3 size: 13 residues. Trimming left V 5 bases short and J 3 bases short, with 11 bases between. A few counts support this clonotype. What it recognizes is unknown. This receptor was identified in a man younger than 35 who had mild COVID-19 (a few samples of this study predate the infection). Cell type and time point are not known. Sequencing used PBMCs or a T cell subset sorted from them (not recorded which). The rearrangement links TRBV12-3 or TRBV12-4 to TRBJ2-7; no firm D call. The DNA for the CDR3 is TGTGCCAGCAGTCTTACAAGATACTACGAGCAGTACTTC. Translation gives CASSLTRYYEQYF.